This paragraph covers one T cell receptor beta chain sequence. The data belong to a study of blood T cell repertoires in COVID-19. In the study overall: Donors in the United States, Italy and Spain gave samples during acute or convalescent COVID-19. In each case, the material was cDNA or gDNA derived from T cells, B-cell-depleted T cells, or PBMCs.

This table comes from immunoSEQ multiplex PCR, and its TCRdb copy is limited to in-frame clones, with some not included. This table has over 150,000 clones, 75% to 90% appearing once. The germline V and J ends were trimmed by 0 bases and 4 bases, with 10 bases remaining between them. The CDR3 covers 14 residues. The germline CDR1 and CDR2 sequences are MGHRA and YSYEKL. This chain links TRBV4-1 with TRBJ2-7, with D uncertain. Sequenced material: peripheral blood. The origin of this receptor is a woman aged 55-69 years with acute or convalescent COVID-19. Here the CDR3 reads CASSQEVSYYEQYF. For the CDR3, the DNA is TGCGCCAGCAGCCAAGAGGTCAGTTATTACGAGCAGTACTTC.